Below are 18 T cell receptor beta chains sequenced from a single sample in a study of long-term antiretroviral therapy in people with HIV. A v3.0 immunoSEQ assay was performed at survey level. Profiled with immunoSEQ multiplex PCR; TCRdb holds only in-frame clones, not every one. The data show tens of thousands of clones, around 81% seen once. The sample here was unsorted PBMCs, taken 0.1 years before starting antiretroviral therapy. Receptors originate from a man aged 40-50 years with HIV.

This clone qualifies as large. The CDR3 nucleotides are TGTGCCAGCAGCAGCCGACAGGGTCGAAGCTACGAGCAGTACTTC. Its translation is CASSSRQGRSYEQYF. The chain carries TRBV7-2 and TRBJ2-7; 7 nucleotides match TRBD1. The V segment lost 5 bases and the J segment 3 bases; nucleotides outside the gene matches: 10. This CDR3 spans 15 amino acids. Germline assignment: CDR1 SGHTA and CDR2 FQGNSA.

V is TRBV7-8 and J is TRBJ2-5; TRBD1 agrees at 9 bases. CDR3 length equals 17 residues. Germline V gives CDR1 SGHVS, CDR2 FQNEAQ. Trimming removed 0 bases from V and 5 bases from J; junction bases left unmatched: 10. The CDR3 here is CASSLAQVGQGHETQYF. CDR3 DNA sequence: TGTGCCAGCAGCTTAGCGCAAGTCGGACAGGGGCACGAGACCCAGTACTTC.

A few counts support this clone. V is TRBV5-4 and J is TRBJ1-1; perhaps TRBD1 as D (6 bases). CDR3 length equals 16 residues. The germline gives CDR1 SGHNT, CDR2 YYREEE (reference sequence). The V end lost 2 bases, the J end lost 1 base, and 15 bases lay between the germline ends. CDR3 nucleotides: TGTGCCAGCAGCTTACTGGGGGCCGGAGGGAACACTGAAGCTTTCTTT. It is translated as CASSLLGAGGNTEAFF.

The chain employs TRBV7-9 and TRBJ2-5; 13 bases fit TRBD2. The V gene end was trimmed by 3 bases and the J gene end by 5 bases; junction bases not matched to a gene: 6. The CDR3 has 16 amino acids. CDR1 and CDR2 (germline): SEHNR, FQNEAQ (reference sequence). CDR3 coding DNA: TGTGCCAGCAGCTTTGCGGGACTAGCGGGATTCGAGACCCAGTACTTC. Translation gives CASSFAGLAGFETQYF.

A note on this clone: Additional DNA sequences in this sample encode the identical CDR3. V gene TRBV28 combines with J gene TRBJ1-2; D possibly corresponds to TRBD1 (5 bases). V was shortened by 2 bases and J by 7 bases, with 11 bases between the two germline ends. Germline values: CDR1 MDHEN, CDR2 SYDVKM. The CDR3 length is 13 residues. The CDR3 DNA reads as TGTGCCAGCAGTTTAAGGGGCGCAGGTGGCTACACCTTC. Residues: CASSLRGAGGYTF.

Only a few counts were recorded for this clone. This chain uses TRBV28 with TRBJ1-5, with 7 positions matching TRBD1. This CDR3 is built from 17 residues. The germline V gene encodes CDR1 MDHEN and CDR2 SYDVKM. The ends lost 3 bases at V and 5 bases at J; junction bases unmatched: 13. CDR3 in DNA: TGTGCCAGCAGTTTGACAGGGCTGGCTTGGGTACATCAGCCCCAGCATTTT. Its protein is CASSLTGLAWVHQPQHF.

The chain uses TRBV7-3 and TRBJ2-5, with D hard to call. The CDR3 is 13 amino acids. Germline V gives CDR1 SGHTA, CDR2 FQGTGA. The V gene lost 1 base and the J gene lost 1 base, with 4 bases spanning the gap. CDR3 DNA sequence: TGTGCCAGCAGCTTAAACACCCAAGAGACCCAGTACTTC. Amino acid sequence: CASSLNTQETQYF.

CDR3 residues: CASSQEDERGRNEQYF. In DNA form, the CDR3 reads TGCGCCAGCAGCCAAGAGGATGAGCGGGGAAGAAACGAGCAGTACTTC. The V and J genes are TRBV4-3 and TRBJ2-7, with TRBD2 identical over 7 bases. The CDR3 totals 16 residues. V trimming: 0 bases; J trimming: 5 bases; junction bases outside the gene matches: 10. Germline CDR1 LGHNA, CDR2 YSLEER.

The CDR3 DNA sequence: TGTGCCAGCAACGAACAGGGTGGGACCGGGGAGCTGTTTTTT. This codes for CASNEQGGTGELFF. This rearrangement joins TRBV2 to TRBJ2-2; tentatively, D is TRBD1 (6 bases). This CDR3 spans 14 amino acids. Trimming left V 7 bases short and J 5 bases short, with 14 bases between. CDR1 and CDR2 (germline): SNHLY, FYNNEI.

CDR3 amino acids: CASSPFWTSGRQETQYF. CDR3 coding DNA: TGTGCCAGCAGCCCATTTTGGACTAGCGGGAGGCAAGAGACCCAGTACTTC. The V and J genes are TRBV27 and TRBJ2-5; 14 nucleotides match TRBD2. CDR3 length: 17 residues. The trim removed 6 bases at V and 2 bases at J, leaving 8 bases unmatched. Per germline, CDR1 MNHEY and CDR2 SMNVEV (reference sequence).

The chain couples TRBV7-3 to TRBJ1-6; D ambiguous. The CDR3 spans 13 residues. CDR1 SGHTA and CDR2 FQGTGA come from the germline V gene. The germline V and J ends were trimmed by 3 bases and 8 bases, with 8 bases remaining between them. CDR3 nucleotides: TGTGCCAGCAGCTTCTCGGAGGATTCACCCCTCCACTTT. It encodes CASSFSEDSPLHF.

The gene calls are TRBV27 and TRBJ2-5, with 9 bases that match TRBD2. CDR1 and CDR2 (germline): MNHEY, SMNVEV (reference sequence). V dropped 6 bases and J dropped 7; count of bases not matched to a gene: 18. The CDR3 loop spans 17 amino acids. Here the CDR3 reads CASSPGGRGGLRGTQYF. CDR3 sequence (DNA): TGTGCCAGCAGCCCCGGCGGGAGGGGAGGCTTACGGGGGACCCAGTACTTC.

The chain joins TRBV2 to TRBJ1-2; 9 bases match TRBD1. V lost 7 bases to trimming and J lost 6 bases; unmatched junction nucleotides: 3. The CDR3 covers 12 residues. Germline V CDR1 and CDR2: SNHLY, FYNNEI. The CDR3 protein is CASTRTGDGYTF. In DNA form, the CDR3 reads TGTGCCAGCACGAGGACAGGGGATGGCTACACCTTC.

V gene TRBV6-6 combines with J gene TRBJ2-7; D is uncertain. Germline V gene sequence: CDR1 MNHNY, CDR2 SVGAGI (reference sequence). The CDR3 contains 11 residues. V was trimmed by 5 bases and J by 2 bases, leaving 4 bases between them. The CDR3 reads CASSATYEQYF. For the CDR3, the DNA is TGTGCCAGCAGTGCTACCTACGAGCAGTACTTC.

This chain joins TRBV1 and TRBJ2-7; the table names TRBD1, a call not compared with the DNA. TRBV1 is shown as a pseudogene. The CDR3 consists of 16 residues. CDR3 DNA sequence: TGCACCAGCAGCCAAGAACGGCCCAGGGGGTCCTACGAGCAGTACTTC. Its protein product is CTSSQERPRGSYEQYF.

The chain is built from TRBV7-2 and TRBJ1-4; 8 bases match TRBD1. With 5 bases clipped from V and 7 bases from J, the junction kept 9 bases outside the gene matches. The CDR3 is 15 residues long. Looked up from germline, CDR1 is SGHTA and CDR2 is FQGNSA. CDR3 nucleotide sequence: TGTGCCAGCAGCGCGCGGACAGGGCAAGGTGAAAAACTGTTTTTT. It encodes CASSARTGQGEKLFF.

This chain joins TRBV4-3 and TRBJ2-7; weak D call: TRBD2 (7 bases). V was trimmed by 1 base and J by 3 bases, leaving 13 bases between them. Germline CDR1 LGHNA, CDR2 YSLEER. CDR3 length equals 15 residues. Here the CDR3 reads CASSQGGGRDYEQYF. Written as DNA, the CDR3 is TGCGCCAGCAGCCAAGGGGGGGGCAGGGACTACGAGCAGTACTTC.

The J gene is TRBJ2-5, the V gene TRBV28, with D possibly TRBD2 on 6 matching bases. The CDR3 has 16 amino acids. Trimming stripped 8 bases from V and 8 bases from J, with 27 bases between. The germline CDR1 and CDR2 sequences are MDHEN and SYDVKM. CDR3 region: CASPPSGSSRVSTQYF. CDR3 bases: TGTGCCAGCCCCCCCTCCGGGAGTTCCCGTGTAAGCACCCAGTACTTC.